What follows are 3 T cell receptor beta chains derived from one specimen sequenced in a study of cytomegalovirus exposure and HLA in healthy donors (dated by TCRdb to about 2017). The library was generated by the immunoSEQ multiplex PCR assay. A mixture of 60 forward primers for TCR Vbeta segments and 13 reverse primers for TCR Jbeta segments was used in the multiplex PCR. Not all clones reach the TCRdb copy of this immuneACCESS table, which keeps in-frame sequences only. Checked studies attribute under half of the gap to unresolved V genes and leave the rest unexplained. This sample comprises 150,000 to 200,000 clones, approximately 70% of them detected only once. Of the sample, 2.8% falls within the top ten clones. The sequencing sample was made of PBMCs. These receptors originate from a woman aged 40 to 55 in good health and CMV-seropositive.

This sequence joins TRBV28 and TRBJ1-5; 7 positions match TRBD1. The germline V gene has CDR1 MDHEN and CDR2 SYDVKM. The trim removed 0 bases at V and 13 bases at J, leaving 9 bases unmatched. The CDR3 sequence is 14 residues long. This CDR3 is CASSLWGLTGTQHF. The DNA of the CDR3 is TGTGCCAGCAGTTTATGGGGTTTGACAGGGACTCAGCATTTT.

The chain is built from TRBV4-3 and TRBJ1-6; D perhaps matches TRBD1 (5 bases). This CDR3 comprises 15 residues. In germline, CDR1 is LGHNA, CDR2 YSLEER. V shed 0 bases and J shed 7 bases, with 10 bases lying between them. The CDR3 loop is CASSQEVGQNSPLHF. The CDR3 DNA sequence: TGCGCCAGCAGCCAAGAGGTGGGGCAGAATTCACCCCTCCACTTT.

The genes are TRBV6-1 and TRBJ2-1; no firm D call. Looked up from germline, CDR1 is MNHNS and CDR2 is SASEGT. The V end was cut by 8 bases, the J end by 8 bases, with 16 bases between. The CDR3 is 13 amino acids. The DNA of the CDR3 is TGTGCCAGCTGCCTCCCCCTAGGATATGAGCAGTTCTTC. This encodes CASCLPLGYEQFF.